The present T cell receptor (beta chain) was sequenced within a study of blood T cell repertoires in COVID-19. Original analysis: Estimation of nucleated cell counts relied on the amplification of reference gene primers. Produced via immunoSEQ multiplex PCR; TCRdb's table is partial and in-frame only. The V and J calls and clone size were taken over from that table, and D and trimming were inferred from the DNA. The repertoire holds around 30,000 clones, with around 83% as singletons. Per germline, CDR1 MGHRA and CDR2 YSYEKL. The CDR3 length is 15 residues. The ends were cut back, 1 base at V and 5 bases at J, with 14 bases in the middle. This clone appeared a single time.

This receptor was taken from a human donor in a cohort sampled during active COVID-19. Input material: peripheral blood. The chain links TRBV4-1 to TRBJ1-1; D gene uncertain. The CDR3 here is CASSQGWWEGTEAFF. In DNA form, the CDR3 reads TGCGCCAGCAGCCAAGGCTGGTGGGAGGGTACTGAAGCTTTCTTT.